One and the same sample provided the 19 T cell receptor beta chains below, sequenced in a study of esophageal squamous cell carcinoma under preoperative chemotherapy listed by TCRdb under 2018. Reading the label with the study, this specimen's time point is: before preoperative PTX-NDP chemotherapy. The library was obtained by PCR. The sequencer listed for this sample is HiSeq X Ten. TCRdb took the public reads, trimmed them with fastp at Q25, ran MiXCR for clone calling and kept in-frame beta chains. Each entry is one CDR3 protein sequence, shown with its most common DNA and genes. For this sample the table gives roughly 15,000 distinct CDR3 sequences, of which under 55% were detected only once. Roughly 29% of the sample goes to the ten largest clones. The sample was collected from a patient given preoperative chemotherapy. The receptor source for this set is a human donor with esophageal squamous cell carcinoma. The donor label of this sample is uncertain.

This clonotype appeared a few times. The CDR3 is CASSFLGGGRTDTQYF. In DNA form, the CDR3 reads TGTGCCAGCAGCTTCCTCGGCGGGGGGCGCACAGATACGCAGTATTTT. The genes are TRBV7-2 and TRBJ2-3; 8 nucleotides agree with TRBD2. Unmatched junction bases numbered 6, after V lost 3 bases and J lost 1 base. Per the germline V gene, CDR1 is SGHTA and CDR2 is FQGNSA. The CDR3 is 16 residues long.

The chain employs TRBV7-8 and TRBJ2-2; TRBD2 might be the D (6 bases). The CDR3 contains 16 residues. Trimming stripped 1 base from V and 6 bases from J, with 15 bases between. Per germline, CDR1 SGHVS and CDR2 FQNEAQ. The CDR3 DNA sequence: TGTGCCAGCAGCTTAGAACCCGGGAGAGGGGCCGGGGAGCTGTTTTTT. This translates into CASSLEPGRGAGELFF.

With regard to this clonotype: A junction boundary mismatches the germline segment, possibly from a read error. Here the CDR3 reads CAGSAGSGEIDTQYF. The CDR3 DNA sequence: TGTGCCGGCAGCGCTGGGAGCGGGGAGATAGATACCCAGTACTTT. The chain uses TRBV7-3 and TRBJ2-5; the match to TRBD2 covers 7 bases. This CDR3 contains 15 residues. Germline V gives CDR1 SGHTA, CDR2 FQGTGA.

The chain carries TRBV11-1 and TRBJ2-4, with 8 bases aligning to TRBD2. Germline values: CDR1 SGHAT, CDR2 FQDESV (reference sequence). This CDR3 has 16 residues. V shed 5 bases and J 13 bases; nucleotides not matched to a gene: 19. CDR3 residues: CASSLAGSGTKDTQYF. The CDR3 nucleotides are TGTGCCAGCAGCCTCGCGGGTAGCGGGACCAAAGACACGCAGTACTTC.

The chain uses TRBV6-1 and TRBJ2-1, with 9 bases that match TRBD1. There are 15 residues in the CDR3. The V and J ends lost 6 bases and 3 bases, in that order; junction bases with no gene match: 6. The V gene's germline CDR1 is MNHNS and CDR2 SASEGT. The CDR3 DNA follows: TGTGCCAGCAGAAAGGACAGGGGAATCTACAATGAGCAGTTCTTC. This sequence encodes CASRKDRGIYNEQFF.

The rearrangement uses TRBV7-9 and TRBJ2-5, with unresolved D. This CDR3 has 13 residues. Per germline, CDR1 SEHNR and CDR2 FQNEAQ (reference sequence). Trimming pared 3 bases from V and 7 bases from J, leaving 12 bases between. The CDR3 nucleotides read TGTGCCAGCAGCTTTAGTCCGCCGACGACCCAGTACTTC. It yields the protein CASSFSPPTTQYF.

This clonotype is classed as large. This chain connects TRBV7-8 to TRBJ2-5, with a weak D call TRBD2 (5 bases). CDR1 is SGHVS, CDR2 FQNEAQ, per germline. Trimming took off 2 bases at V and 0 bases at J, with 10 bases between the two ends. The CDR3 extends over 15 amino acids. The CDR3 protein is CASSLTSGYQETQYF. Here the CDR3 DNA reads TGTGCCAGCAGCTTAACCAGCGGTTACCAAGAGACCCAGTACTTC.

CDR3 protein: CASSLDAGIPTGELFF. CDR3 sequence (DNA): TGTGCCAGCAGCTTAGATGCGGGTATCCCGACCGGGGAGCTGTTTTTT. The rearrangement uses TRBV7-2 and TRBJ2-2, with D possibly being TRBD2 (5 bases). This CDR3 spans 16 amino acids. CDR1 is SGHTA, CDR2 FQGNSA, per germline. Trimming removed 1 base at V and 5 bases at J, with 14 bases between.

In its sample, this clonotype was seen many times. The chain joins TRBV7-3 to TRBJ2-6; D may correspond to TRBD1 or TRBD2 (5 bases each). V was clipped by 6 bases and J by 2 bases, with 14 bases between them. The CDR3 length is 16 residues. The germline gives CDR1 SGHTA, CDR2 FQGTGA. The CDR3 sequence: CASSSGSRAGANVLTF. CDR3 bases: TGTGCCAGCAGTTCGGGGTCCAGGGCTGGGGCCAACGTCCTGACTTTC.

CDR3 sequence: CASSLETSYNEQFF. The CDR3 DNA is TGTGCCAGCAGCCTAGAGACAAGCTACAATGAGCAGTTCTTC. This rearrangement joins TRBV7-8 to TRBJ2-3; D unclear. The J call may be mistaken, given a closer DNA end match to TRBJ2-1. The CDR3 is 14 residues long. The germline gives CDR1 SGHVS, CDR2 FQNEAQ.

This clonotype was counted only a few times. V usage is TRBV7-2 and J usage is TRBJ2-3, with D unresolved. Trimming pared 3 bases from V and 0 bases from J, leaving 7 bases between. The germline CDR1 and CDR2 sequences are SGHTA and FQGNSA. The CDR3 length is 14 residues. The DNA of the CDR3 is TGTGCCAGCAGCTTCGATCCCAGCACAGATACGCAGTATTTT. It translates to CASSFDPSTDTQYF.

Sample share makes this clonotype large. The chain combines TRBV11-3 with TRBJ2-5; possible D gene TRBD1, 7 bases. V was trimmed by 5 bases and J by 5 bases, leaving 18 bases between them. CDR3 length equals 15 residues. Looked up from germline, CDR1 is SGHNT and CDR2 is YENEEA. Written as DNA, the CDR3 is TGTGCCAGCAGCCCCAGGGGGGCCGTCGGGGAGACCCAGTACTTC. This sequence encodes CASSPRGAVGETQYF.

This clonotype was observed many times. The CDR3: CASSPTGQNYEQYF. The CDR3 DNA is TGTGCCAGCAGCCCGACGGGTCAAAACTACGAGCAGTACTTC. The V gene is TRBV7-2, the J gene TRBJ2-7; D not resolved. CDR1 is SGHTA, CDR2 FQGNSA, per germline. V lost 5 bases to trimming and J lost 3 bases, with 14 bases between them. The CDR3 extends over 14 amino acids.

The chain couples TRBV10-3 to TRBJ2-3; perhaps TRBD1 as D (6 bases). This CDR3 is built from 12 residues. Germline-derived CDR1 and CDR2 are ENHRY and SYGVKD. Trimming shortened V by 6 bases and J by 5 bases, and 9 bases separated the two germline ends. The CDR3: CAISQQGDTQYF. The CDR3, as DNA: TGTGCCATCAGCCAACAGGGAGATACGCAGTATTTT.

This clonotype is medium-sized in the sample. The chain carries TRBV6-5 and TRBJ2-5; the D is unclear. The CDR3 runs 10 residues. The germline V gene has CDR1 MNHEY and CDR2 SVGAGI. V was shortened by 2 bases and J by 5 bases, with 0 bases between the two germline ends. The CDR3 is CASSYETQYF. The CDR3 DNA reads as TGTGCCAGCAGTTACGAGACCCAGTACTTC.

This clonotype was counted at least ten times. V is TRBV18 and J is TRBJ2-3; D remains unclear. The V end lost 3 bases, the J end lost 6 bases, and 7 bases lay between the germline ends. The germline gives CDR1 KGHSH, CDR2 LQKENI. The CDR3 covers 12 residues. CDR3 in amino acids: CASSPLPDTQYF. CDR3 bases: TGTGCCAGCTCACCTCTGCCGGATACGCAGTATTTT.

This chain joins TRBV10-2 and TRBJ2-3; D remains unclear. Germline V gene data show CDR1 as WSHSY and CDR2 as SAAADI. V gave up 3 bases and J gave up 0 bases, with 10 bases separating them. The length of the CDR3 is 15 residues. CDR3 protein: CASSESGTSTDTQYF. CDR3 nucleotide sequence: TGCGCCAGCAGTGAATCGGGCACTAGCACAGATACGCAGTATTTT.

In this sample, this clonotype turned up many times. The rearrangement links TRBV7-2 to TRBJ2-5; either TRBD1 or TRBD2 may supply D (7 bases each). The end of the DNA aligns better with TRBJ2-7, so the J call may be wrong. The CDR3 is made up of 16 amino acids. Germline V gene sequence: CDR1 SGHTA, CDR2 FQGNSA. CDR3 amino acids: CASSLGAPGGGYEQYF. CDR3 nucleotide sequence: TGTGCCAGCAGCTTAGGGGCCCCAGGGGGGGGCTACGAGCAGTACTTC.

The rearrangement uses TRBV7-8 and TRBJ1-2, with 11 bases fitting TRBD1. This CDR3 contains 17 residues. The junction had 9 bases not matched to a gene; V was cut back by 5 bases and J by 1 base. The germline V gene encodes CDR1 SGHVS and CDR2 FQNEAQ. CDR3 loop: CASSLLDRGLINYGYTF. Here the CDR3 DNA reads TGTGCCAGCAGCCTACTGGACAGGGGGCTAATTAACTATGGCTACACCTTC.